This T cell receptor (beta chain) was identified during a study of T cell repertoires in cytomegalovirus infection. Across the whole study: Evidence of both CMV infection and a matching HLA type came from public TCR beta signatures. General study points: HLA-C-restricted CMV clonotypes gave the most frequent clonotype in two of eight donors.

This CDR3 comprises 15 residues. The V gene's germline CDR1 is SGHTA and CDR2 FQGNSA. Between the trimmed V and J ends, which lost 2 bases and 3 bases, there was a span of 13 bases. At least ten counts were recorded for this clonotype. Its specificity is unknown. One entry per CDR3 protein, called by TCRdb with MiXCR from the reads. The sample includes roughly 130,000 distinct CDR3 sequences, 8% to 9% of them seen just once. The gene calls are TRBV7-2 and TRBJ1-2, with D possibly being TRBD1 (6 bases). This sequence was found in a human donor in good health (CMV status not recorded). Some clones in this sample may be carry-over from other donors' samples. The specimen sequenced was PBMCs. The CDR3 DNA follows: TGTGCCAGCAGCTTACCCCAGGGGAGCCACTATGGCTACACCTTC. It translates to CASSLPQGSHYGYTF.